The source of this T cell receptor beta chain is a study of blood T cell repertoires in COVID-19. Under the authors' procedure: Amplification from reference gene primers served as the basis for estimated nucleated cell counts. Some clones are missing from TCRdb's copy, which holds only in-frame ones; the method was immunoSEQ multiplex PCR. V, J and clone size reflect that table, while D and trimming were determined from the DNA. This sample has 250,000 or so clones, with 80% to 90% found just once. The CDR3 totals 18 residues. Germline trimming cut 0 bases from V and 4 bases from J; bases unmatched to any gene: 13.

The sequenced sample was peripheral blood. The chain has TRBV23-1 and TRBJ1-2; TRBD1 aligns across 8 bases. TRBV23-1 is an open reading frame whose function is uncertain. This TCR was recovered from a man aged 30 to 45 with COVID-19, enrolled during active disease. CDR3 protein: CASSQSICGQGGVYGYTF. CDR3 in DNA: TGCGCCAGCAGTCAATCGATTTGCGGACAGGGTGGGGTCTATGGCTACACCTTC.